This entry lists 3 T cell receptor beta chains sequenced from one sample in a study of human T cells and chemical hapten exposure. As to time point: healthy volunteer bleed at 2 weeks. Extraction yielded total RNA from whole blood (unfractionated). One entry per CDR3 protein results from TCRdb running MiXCR on the RACE reads. The sample carries tens of thousands of distinct CDR3 sequences, about 3.9% recorded once. The material sequenced was whole blood. The source is a female donor in good health. Some clones in this sample may be carry-over from other donors' samples.

This clonotype was recorded many times. J is TRBJ1-1 and V is TRBV27; D unclear. Trimming removed 4 bases at V and 0 bases at J, with 15 bases between. CDR1 and CDR2 from the germline V gene are MNHEY and SMNVEV (reference sequence). The length of the CDR3 is 16 residues. The CDR3 region is CASSSWGRGMNTEAFF. The CDR3 region has the DNA TGTGCCAGCAGTTCATGGGGAAGAGGCATGAACACTGAAGCTTTCTTT.

There are many counts of this clonotype. The chain couples TRBV5-1 to TRBJ2-5; 11 bases match TRBD2. The CDR3 extends over 15 amino acids. Trimming took 3 bases from V and 2 from J; bases not matched to a gene: 3. CDR1 SGHRS and CDR2 YFSETQ come from the germline V gene. Here the CDR3 reads CASSWGLAVQETQYF. The DNA for the CDR3 is TGCGCCAGCAGCTGGGGACTAGCGGTTCAAGAGACCCAGTACTTC.

Ten or more counts support this clonotype. CDR3 nucleotide sequence: TGTGCCAGCAGGCCGACAGACTCTGGGGCCAACGTCCTGACTTTC. Translation gives CASRPTDSGANVLTF. V gene TRBV28 combines with J gene TRBJ2-6; maybe TRBD1 (5 bases). Per germline, CDR1 MDHEN and CDR2 SYDVKM. The CDR3 is made up of 15 amino acids. The germline V and J ends were trimmed by 6 bases and 0 bases, with 9 bases remaining between them.